These T cell receptor beta chains were read from a single sample in a study of a mutant IDH1 vaccine in newly diagnosed glioma. Profiled with immunoSEQ multiplex PCR; TCRdb holds only in-frame clones, not every one. The sample consists of tens of thousands of clones, around 86% of them appearing once. The source material was PBMCs, sampled from a glioma patient treated with radiotherapy, temozolomide or both. The receptors here all came from a man aged 35 to 55 with glioma. The CDR3 runs from the conserved cysteine through the conserved F or W. A D gene is named only where the DNA matches it firmly. Only some rows state a clone size, as once, few, many or a class for expanded clones.

v_gene,j_gene,d_gene,abundance,CDR3nt,CDR3aa
TRBV6-5,TRBJ2-7,NA,NA,TGTGCCAGCAGCCTTGGTCCACCCTCCTACGAGCAGTACTTC,CASSLGPPSYEQYF
TRBV6-5,TRBJ2-3,NA,NA,TGTGCCAGCAGTTACTCGAAGGTCCCTAGCACAGATACGCAGTATTTT,CASSYSKVPSTDTQYF
TRBV18,TRBJ2-2,TRBD2,NA,TGTGCCAGCTCACGACCACGGGGTGGACTAGCGGGAGAGTCCGGGGAGCTGTTTTTT,CASSRPRGGLAGESGELFF
TRBV7-9,TRBJ2-5,TRBD1,NA,TGTGCCAGCAGTTACGGACAGGGGAGGCAAGAGACCCAGTACTTC,CASSYGQGRQETQYF
TRBV29-1,TRBJ2-5,NA,once,TGCAGCTTTTTTGGGACTTATAAGACCCAGTACTTC,CSFFGTYKTQYF
TRBV19,TRBJ1-5,NA,few,TGTGCCAGTACCAATGGTCTTAGCAATCAGCCCCAGCATTTT,CASTNGLSNQPQHF
TRBV2,TRBJ2-5,NA,NA,TGTGCCAGCAGTGAAGCGGGGGGCGGCCTTCAAGAGACCCAGTACTTC,CASSEAGGGLQETQYF
TRBV4-1,TRBJ2-3,TRBD2,NA,TGCGCCACCGGGACTAGCGGGAGGGCCGGAATGACAGATACGCAGTATTTT,CATGTSGRAGMTDTQYF
TRBV27,TRBJ1-4,NA,NA,TGTGCCAGCAGTACCCGGTCGGACGTGCCTGAAAAACTGTTTTTT,CASSTRSDVPEKLFF
TRBV2,TRBJ2-3,TRBD1,few,TGTGCCAGCAGTTACTCCTTTTGGACAGGGGGTCATTATGATACGCAGTATTTT,CASSYSFWTGGHYDTQYF
TRBV7-2,TRBJ2-7,TRBD1,NA,TGTGCCAGCAGCTTAGCCCCACAGGGGGCGCGGGAGCAGTACTTC,CASSLAPQGAREQYF
TRBV5-5,TRBJ2-1,NA,NA,TGTGCCAGCAGCTTGATCGCAGGGGCTTACAATGAGCAGTTCTTC,CASSLIAGAYNEQFF
TRBV5-1,TRBJ1-1,TRBD1,NA,TGCGCCAGCAGCTCGACAGGGGAGAACACTGAAGCTTTCTTT,CASSSTGENTEAFF
TRBV18,TRBJ1-3,TRBD1,NA,TGTGCCAGCTCTACTAGGACAGGGACTGGAAACACCATATATTTT,CASSTRTGTGNTIYF
TRBV5-8,TRBJ2-7,NA,NA,TGTGCCAGCAGAAGATCTGGAATCGACGAGCAGTACTTC,CASRRSGIDEQYF
TRBV7-9,TRBJ1-5,TRBD1,NA,TGTGCCAGCACCCCCACAGGGGCTAGCAATCAGCCCCAGCATTTT,CASTPTGASNQPQHF
TRBV6-5,TRBJ1-3,NA,NA,TGTGCCAGCACCTCACAGGGATACTCTGGAAACACCATATATTTT,CASTSQGYSGNTIYF
TRBV6-5,TRBJ2-7,TRBD2,NA,TGTGCCAGCAGACCCCTGTCTAGCGGGAGTTCGATGCAGTACTTC,CASRPLSSGSSMQYF
TRBV7-6,TRBJ2-1,TRBD2,NA,TGTGCCAGCAGCGTCGTACTAGCGGGAGTGTACAATGAGCAGTTCTTC,CASSVVLAGVYNEQFF
TRBV6-1,TRBJ2-1,TRBD1,NA,TGTGCCAGCAGTGGGGAAGGGGGCTGGTACAATGAGCAGTTCTTC,CASSGEGGWYNEQFF
TRBV6-5,TRBJ1-5,TRBD1,once,TGTGCCAGCAGAGGCCCAGGGGGCGACAATCAGCCCCAGCATTTT,CASRGPGGDNQPQHF
TRBV5-1,TRBJ2-5,NA,NA,TGCGCCAGCAGCTTCCAGGGACGGGTGGGAGAGACCCAGTACTTC,CASSFQGRVGETQYF
TRBV19,TRBJ2-7,NA,NA,TGTGCCAGTAGTCCAGAACGGATCTCCTACGAGCAGTACTTC,CASSPERISYEQYF
TRBV7-3,TRBJ1-1,NA,few,TGTGCCACCGCAGGCACTGAAGCTTTCTTT,CATAGTEAFF
TRBV7-6,TRBJ1-5,NA,NA,TGTGCCAGCAGCATTACGGGGGGGACTCAGCCCCAGCATTTT,CASSITGGTQPQHF
TRBV6-5,TRBJ2-5,NA,few,TGTGCCAGCAGTCCACAGGCACAAGAGACCCAGTACTTC,CASSPQAQETQYF
TRBV7-9,TRBJ2-1,NA,NA,TGTGCCAGCAGCTTCGGGTCAACCTTGAATGAGCAGTTCTTC,CASSFGSTLNEQFF
TRBV18,TRBJ1-1,NA,NA,TGTGCCAGCTCACCGCCGACACTTAACACTGAAGCTTTCTTT,CASSPPTLNTEAFF
TRBV27,TRBJ2-7,TRBD2,once,TGTGCCAGCAGTCTTAGCGGGTCCTACGAGCAGTACTTC,CASSLSGSYEQYF
TRBV5-1,TRBJ2-3,NA,once,TGCGCCAGCAGATTTGTCACAGATACGCAGTATTTT,CASRFVTDTQYF
TRBV7-9,TRBJ2-3,NA,NA,TGTGCCAGCAGCGCATTGTGGGGGGTCGCAGATACGCAGTATTTT,CASSALWGVADTQYF
TRBV28,TRBJ1-5,NA,NA,TGTGCCAGCAATACCCGCGGCAGCCCGAATCAGCCCCAGCATTTT,CASNTRGSPNQPQHF
TRBV7-8,TRBJ2-7,NA,NA,TGTGCCAGCAGCTTAGCGTCCTACTACGAGCAGTACTTC,CASSLASYYEQYF
TRBV7-2,TRBJ2-7,TRBD2,NA,TGTGCCAGCAGCTTAGGGGTTGGGACTAGCTATGACGAGCAGTACTTC,CASSLGVGTSYDEQYF
TRBV19,TRBJ2-7,TRBD1,NA,TGTGCCAGTAGTGACAGGGGACCCTACGAGCAGTACTTC,CASSDRGPYEQYF
TRBV2,TRBJ1-2,NA,NA,TGTGCCAGCAGTCCAAAGACACCGTACTATGGCTACACCTTC,CASSPKTPYYGYTF
TRBV7-2,TRBJ1-2,NA,NA,TGTGCCAGCAGACAACGGGGGGACCTTTTGGCTGGCTACACCTTC,CASRQRGDLLAGYTF
TRBV6-5,TRBJ2-3,TRBD2,NA,TGTGCCAGCAGGGCTAGCGGGAGGGCGACAGATACGCAGTATTTT,CASRASGRATDTQYF
TRBV7-6,TRBJ2-7,NA,NA,TGTGCCAGCAGCTTAGAAGTCCCCTTCGGGAACGAGCAGTACTTC,CASSLEVPFGNEQYF
TRBV6-1,TRBJ2-7,TRBD2,NA,TGTGCCAGCAGTATGGGGACTAGCGGGTTCTACGAGCAGTACTTC,CASSMGTSGFYEQYF
TRBV4-2,TRBJ2-1,TRBD2,NA,TGTGCCAGCAGCCGAGGGAGACTAGCGGAATACACGGCCTCCTACAATGAGCAGTTCTTC,CASSRGRLAEYTASYNEQFF
TRBV6-1,TRBJ2-5,TRBD2,NA,TGTGCCAGCACCTTGACTAGCGGGGGGGAGACCCAGTACTTC,CASTLTSGGETQYF
TRBV5-1,TRBJ2-6,TRBD1,NA,TGCGCCAGCAGCTCTCGACAGGGTTCTGGGGCCAACGTCCTGACTTTC,CASSSRQGSGANVLTF
TRBV2,TRBJ2-3,TRBD2,NA,TGTGCCAGCAGGGAGACTAGCGGCACAGATACGCAGTATTTT,CASRETSGTDTQYF
TRBV4-2,TRBJ1-4,NA,NA,TGTGCCAGCAGCCAAGATTTCGGGGCTGCAACTAATGAAAAACTGTTTTTT,CASSQDFGAATNEKLFF
TRBV6-5,TRBJ2-1,NA,once,TGTGCCAGCAGTTACTCCCCCTACAATGAGCAGTTCTTC,CASSYSPYNEQFF